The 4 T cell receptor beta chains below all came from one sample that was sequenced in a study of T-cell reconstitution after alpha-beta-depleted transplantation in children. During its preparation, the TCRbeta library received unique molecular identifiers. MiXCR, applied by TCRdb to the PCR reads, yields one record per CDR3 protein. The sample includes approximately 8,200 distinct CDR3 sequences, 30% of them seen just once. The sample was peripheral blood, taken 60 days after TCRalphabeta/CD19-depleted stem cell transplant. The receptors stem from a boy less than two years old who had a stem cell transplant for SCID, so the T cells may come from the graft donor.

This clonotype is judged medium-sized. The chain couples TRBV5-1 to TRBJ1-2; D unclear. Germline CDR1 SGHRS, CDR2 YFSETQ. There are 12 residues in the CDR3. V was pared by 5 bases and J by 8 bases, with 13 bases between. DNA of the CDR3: TGCGCCAGCAGTCTACAGTCGGCGGGCTACACCTTC. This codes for CASSLQSAGYTF.

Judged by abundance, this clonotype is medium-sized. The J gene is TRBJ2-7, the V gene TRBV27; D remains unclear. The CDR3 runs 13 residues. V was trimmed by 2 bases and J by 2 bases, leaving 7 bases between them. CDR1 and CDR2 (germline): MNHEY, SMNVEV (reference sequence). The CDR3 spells CASSLGSPYEQYF. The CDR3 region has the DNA TGTGCCAGCAGTTTAGGCAGCCCCTACGAGCAGTACTTC.

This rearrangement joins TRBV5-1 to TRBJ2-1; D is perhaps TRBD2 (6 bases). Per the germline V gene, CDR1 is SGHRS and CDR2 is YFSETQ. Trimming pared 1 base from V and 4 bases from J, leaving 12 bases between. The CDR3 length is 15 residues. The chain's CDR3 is CASSLYGSKYNEQFF. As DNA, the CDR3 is TGCGCCAGCAGCTTGTACGGGAGTAAGTACAATGAGCAGTTCTTC.

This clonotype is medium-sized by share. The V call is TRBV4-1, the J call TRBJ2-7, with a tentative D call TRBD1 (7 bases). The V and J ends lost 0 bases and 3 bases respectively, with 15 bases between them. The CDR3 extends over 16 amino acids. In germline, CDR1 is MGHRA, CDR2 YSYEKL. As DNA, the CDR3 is TGCGCCAGCAGCCAAGATCAGGGGGACTCAAACTACGAGCAGTACTTC. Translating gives CASSQDQGDSNYEQYF.